These T cell receptor beta chains were read from a single sample in a study of control samples from healthy donors and cancer patients. Assay used: immunoSEQ multiplex PCR; TCRdb lists only in-frame clones, some missing. Among around 53,000 clones listed, 80% to 90% were seen once. The sample taken for sequencing was PBMCs. These TCRs come from a woman between 50 and 59 years old with lung cancer. CDR3s include the opening cysteine and the closing phenylalanine or tryptophan. Each record gives: V gene, D gene, clone size, J gene, CDR3 protein, CDR3 DNA. A D gene is named only where the DNA matches it firmly. Size is omitted from some rows. Given values are once, few, many or a class for expanded clones.

TRBV5-1	-	-	TRBJ2-7	CASSLAGTEQYF	TGCGCCAGCAGCTTGGCGGGAACCGAGCAGTACTTC
TRBV9	TRBD1	-	TRBJ2-2	CASSAQGDTGELFF	TGTGCCAGCAGCGCACAGGGGGACACCGGGGAGCTGTTTTTT
TRBV2	-	-	TRBJ1-1	CASTVKGLTEAFF	TGTGCCAGCACCGTAAAAGGTCTGACTGAAGCTTTCTTT
TRBV6-5	TRBD1	-	TRBJ1-5	CASSPGQYQPQHF	TGTGCCAGCAGCCCGGGACAGTATCAGCCCCAGCATTTT
TRBV6-2/TRBV6-3	-	-	TRBJ1-5	CASSSAGSNQPQHF	TGTGCCAGCAGTTCGGCGGGGAGCAATCAGCCCCAGCATTTT
TRBV27	-	-	TRBJ2-3	CASSSRLVRSTDTQYF	TGTGCCAGCAGTTCCAGACTAGTCCGAAGCACAGATACGCAGTATTTT
TRBV10-2	-	-	TRBJ1-6	CASSPIPGQRNSPLHF	TGCGCCAGCAGTCCGATTCCGGGACAACGGAATTCACCCCTCCACTTT
TRBV6-1	-	-	TRBJ2-3	CASSERHTDTQYF	TGTGCCAGCAGTGAACGTCACACAGATACGCAGTATTTT
TRBV30	-	-	TRBJ1-6	CAWSVAVGNSPLHF	TGTGCCTGGAGTGTGGCAGTCGGTAATTCACCCCTCCACTTT
TRBV18	-	-	TRBJ2-1	CASSLLEVSYNEQFF	TGTGCCAGCTCACTTTTAGAGGTCTCCTACAATGAGCAGTTCTTC
TRBV30	TRBD1	-	TRBJ1-1	CAWVLWTGGMNTEAFF	TGTGCCTGGGTCTTGTGGACAGGGGGCATGAACACTGAAGCTTTCTTT
TRBV9	-	-	TRBJ1-2	CASSVAIAPDYGYTF	TGTGCCAGCAGCGTAGCGATAGCCCCGGATTATGGCTACACCTTC
TRBV6-5	TRBD2	-	TRBJ2-1	CASKLTTGGVGQFF	TGTGCCAGCAAACTCACAACGGGGGGGGTCGGGCAGTTCTTC
TRBV2	-	-	TRBJ1-3	CASGRGSGNTIYF	TGTGCCAGCGGCCGCGGCTCTGGAAACACCATATATTTT
TRBV20-1	-	-	TRBJ1-1	CSAQGGTEAFF	TGCAGTGCCCAGGGTGGCACTGAAGCTTTCTTT
TRBV2	-	-	TRBJ2-5	CASSVRVETQYF	TGTGCCAGCAGTGTCCGGGTAGAGACCCAGTACTTC
TRBV28	TRBD2	-	TRBJ2-1	CASSRGGPAYNEQFF	TGTGCCAGCAGCCGCGGGGGGCCGGCCTACAATGAGCAGTTCTTC
TRBV28	TRBD1	-	TRBJ1-5	CASITGDQPQHF	TGTGCCAGCATCACAGGGGATCAGCCCCAGCATTTT
TRBV3-1/TRBV3-2	-	-	TRBJ1-1	CASRPPGFTEAFF	TGTGCCAGCAGGCCCCCGGGGTTCACTGAAGCTTTCTTT
TRBV6-5	-	-	TRBJ2-1	CASGYNEQFF	TGTGCCAGCGGATACAATGAGCAGTTCTTC
TRBV7-2	-	-	TRBJ2-3	CASSSDGSSTDTQYF	TGTGCCAGCAGCTCGGACGGGAGTAGCACAGATACGCAGTATTTT
TRBV28	TRBD2	once	TRBJ2-2	CASSSGGTNTGELFF	TGTGCCAGCAGTTCGGGGGGGACGAACACCGGGGAGCTGTTTTTT
TRBV11-3	-	-	TRBJ1-5	CASSWGWDQPQHF	TGTGCCAGCAGCTGGGGTTGGGATCAGCCCCAGCATTTT
TRBV5-1	-	-	TRBJ2-5	CASSLTGETQYF	TGCGCCAGCAGCTTGACGGGGGAGACCCAGTACTTC
TRBV7-2	TRBD1	-	TRBJ2-7	CASSMHSGQGSYEQYF	TGTGCCAGCAGCATGCACTCGGGACAGGGGTCCTACGAGCAGTACTTC
TRBV18	TRBD1	-	TRBJ1-1	CASSPPGGADTEAFF	TGTGCCAGCTCACCCCCAGGGGGCGCGGACACTGAAGCTTTCTTT
TRBV5-8	-	-	TRBJ1-5	CASSGKLNQPQHF	TGTGCCAGCAGTGGGAAGCTAAATCAGCCCCAGCATTTT
TRBV7-3	-	-	TRBJ1-1	CASSQRMGTEAFF	TGTGCCAGCAGCCAACGGATGGGCACTGAAGCTTTCTTT
TRBV18	-	-	TRBJ1-3	CASSPSGSGNTIYF	TGTGCCAGCTCCCCCTCAGGGTCTGGAAACACCATATATTTT
TRBV2	TRBD1	-	TRBJ1-1	CASSGTGSETEAFF	TGTGCCAGCAGTGGGACAGGGTCGGAGACTGAAGCTTTCTTT
TRBV28	TRBD2	-	TRBJ2-3	CASGPLLAGGDTQYF	TGTGCCAGCGGACCCTTACTAGCGGGGGGAGATACGCAGTATTTT
TRBV24-1	-	-	TRBJ1-4	CATGGGAGEEKLFF	TGTGCCACCGGCGGGGGGGCAGGAGAAGAAAAACTGTTTTTT
TRBV27	TRBD1	-	TRBJ1-6	CASRSQGIGSPLHF	TGTGCCAGCAGATCACAGGGGATCGGTTCACCCCTCCACTTT
TRBV7-2	-	-	TRBJ1-5	CASSPDGSLNRPQHF	TGTGCCAGCAGCCCCGACGGCAGCCTCAATCGGCCCCAGCATTTT
TRBV11-3	TRBD1	-	TRBJ1-1	CASSFDRGNTEAFF	TGTGCCAGCAGTTTTGACAGGGGTAACACTGAAGCTTTCTTT
TRBV19	-	-	TRBJ1-6	CASRTVGGDTSPLHF	TGTGCCAGTAGGACTGTGGGAGGGGATACTTCACCCCTCCACTTT
TRBV5-1	-	few	TRBJ1-4	CASSPDFEKLFF	TGCGCCAGCAGCCCTGATTTCGAAAAACTGTTTTTT
TRBV2	TRBD1	-	TRBJ2-2	CASRTGVTGELFF	TGTGCCAGCAGGACAGGGGTCACCGGGGAGCTGTTTTTT
TRBV4-3	-	-	TRBJ1-2	CASSQAPQIYGYTF	TGCGCCAGCAGCCAGGCACCTCAGATCTATGGCTACACCTTC
TRBV7-2	-	-	TRBJ2-1	CTSSQEGGEQFF	TGTACCAGCAGCCAAGAAGGGGGGGAACAGTTCTTC
TRBV5-6	-	-	TRBJ2-5	CASSLFIWETQYF	TGTGCCAGCAGCTTATTTATCTGGGAGACCCAGTACTTC
TRBV21-1	-	-	TRBJ1-2	CASSPPDGTGNIYGYTF	TGTGCCAGCAGCCCTCCCGATGGGACAGGGAACATCTATGGCTACACCTTC
TRBV3-1/TRBV3-2	-	-	TRBJ1-2	CASSQARAGYTF	TGTGCCAGCAGCCAAGCGCGGGCTGGCTACACCTTC